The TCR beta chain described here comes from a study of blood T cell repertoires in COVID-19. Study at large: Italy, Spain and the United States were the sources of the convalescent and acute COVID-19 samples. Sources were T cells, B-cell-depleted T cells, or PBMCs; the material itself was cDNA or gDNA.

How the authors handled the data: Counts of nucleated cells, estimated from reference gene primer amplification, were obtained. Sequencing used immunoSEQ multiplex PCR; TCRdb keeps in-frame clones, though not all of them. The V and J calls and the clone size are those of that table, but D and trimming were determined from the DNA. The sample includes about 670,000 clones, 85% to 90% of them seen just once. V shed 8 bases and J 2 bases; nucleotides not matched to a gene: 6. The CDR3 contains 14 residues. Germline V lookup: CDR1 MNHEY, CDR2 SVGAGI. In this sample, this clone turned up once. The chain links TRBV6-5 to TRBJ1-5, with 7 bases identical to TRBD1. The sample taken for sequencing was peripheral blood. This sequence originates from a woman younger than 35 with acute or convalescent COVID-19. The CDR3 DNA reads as TGTGCCAGCGCGCGGACAGGCCGCAATCAGCCCCAGCATTTT. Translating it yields CASARTGRNQPQHF.